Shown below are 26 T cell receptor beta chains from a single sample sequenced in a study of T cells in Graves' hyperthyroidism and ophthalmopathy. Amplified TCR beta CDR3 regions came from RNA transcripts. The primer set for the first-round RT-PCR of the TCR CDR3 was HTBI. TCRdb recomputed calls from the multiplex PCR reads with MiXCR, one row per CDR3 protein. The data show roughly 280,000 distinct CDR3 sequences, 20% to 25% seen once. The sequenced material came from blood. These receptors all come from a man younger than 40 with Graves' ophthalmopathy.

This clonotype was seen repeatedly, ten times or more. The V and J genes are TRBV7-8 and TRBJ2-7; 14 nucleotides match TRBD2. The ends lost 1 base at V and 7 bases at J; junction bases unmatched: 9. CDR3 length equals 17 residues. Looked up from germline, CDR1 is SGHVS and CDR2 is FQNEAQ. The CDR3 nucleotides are TGTGCCAGCAGCTTAGGCCGACTAGCGGGAGGGCCTCGGGAGCAGTACTTC. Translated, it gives CASSLGRLAGGPREQYF.

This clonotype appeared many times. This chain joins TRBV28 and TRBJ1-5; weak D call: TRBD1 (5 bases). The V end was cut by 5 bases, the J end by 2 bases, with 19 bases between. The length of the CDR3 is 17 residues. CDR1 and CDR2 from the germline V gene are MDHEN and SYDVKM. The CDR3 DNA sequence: TGTGCCAGCAGTCCCGAACGTGGGACTAGGGGCAATCAGCCCCAGCATTTT. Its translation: CASSPERGTRGNQPQHF.

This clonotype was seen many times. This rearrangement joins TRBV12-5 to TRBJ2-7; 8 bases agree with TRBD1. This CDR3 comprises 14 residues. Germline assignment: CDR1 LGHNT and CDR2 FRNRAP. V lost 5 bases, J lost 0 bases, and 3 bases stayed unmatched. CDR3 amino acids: CASGLTGASYEQYF. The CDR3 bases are TGTGCTAGTGGTCTGACAGGGGCCTCCTACGAGCAGTACTTC.

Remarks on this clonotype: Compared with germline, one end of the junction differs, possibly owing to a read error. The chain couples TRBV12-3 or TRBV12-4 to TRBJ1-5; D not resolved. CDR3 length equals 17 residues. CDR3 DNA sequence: TGTGCCAGCAGCTTAGGATCCGGGATTGATAGCAATCAGCCCCAGCATTTT. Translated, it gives CASSLGSGIDSNQPQHF.

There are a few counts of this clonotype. CDR3 sequence reads: CATEPGQWQPQHF. The CDR3 DNA is TGTGCCACCGAGCCGGGACAGTGGCAGCCCCAGCATTTT. The chain employs TRBV28 and TRBJ1-5, with TRBD1 identical over 7 bases. After removal of 10 bases from V and 7 bases from J, the junction contained 10 bases not matched to a gene. CDR3 length: 13 residues. Germline loops: CDR1 MDHEN, CDR2 SYDVKM.

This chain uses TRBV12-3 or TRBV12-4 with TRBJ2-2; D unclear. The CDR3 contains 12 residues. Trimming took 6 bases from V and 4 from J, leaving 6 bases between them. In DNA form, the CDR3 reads TGTGCCAGCAGGGCCTCCACCGGGGAGCTGTTTTTT. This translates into CASRASTGELFF.

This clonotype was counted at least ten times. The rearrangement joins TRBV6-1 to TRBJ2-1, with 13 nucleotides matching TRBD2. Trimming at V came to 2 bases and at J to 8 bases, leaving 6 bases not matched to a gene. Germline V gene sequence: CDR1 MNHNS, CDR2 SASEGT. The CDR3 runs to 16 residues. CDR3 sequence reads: CASSERPGLAGHEQFF. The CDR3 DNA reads TGTGCCAGCAGTGAACGCCCGGGACTAGCGGGACATGAGCAGTTCTTC.

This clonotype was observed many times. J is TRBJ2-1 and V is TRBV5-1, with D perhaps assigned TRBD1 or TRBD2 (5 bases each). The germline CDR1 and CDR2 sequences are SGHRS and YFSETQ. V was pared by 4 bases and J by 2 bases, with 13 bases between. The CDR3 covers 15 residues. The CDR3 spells CASSIGTTTYNEQFF. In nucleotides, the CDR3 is TGCGCCAGCAGCATCGGGACGACGACCTACAATGAGCAGTTCTTC. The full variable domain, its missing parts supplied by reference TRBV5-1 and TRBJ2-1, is KAGVTQTPRYLIKTRGQQVTLSCSPISGHRSVSWYQQTPGQGLQFLFEYFSETQRNKGNFPGRFSGRQFSNSRSEMNVSTLELGDSALYLCASSIGTTTYNEQFFGPGTRLTVL.

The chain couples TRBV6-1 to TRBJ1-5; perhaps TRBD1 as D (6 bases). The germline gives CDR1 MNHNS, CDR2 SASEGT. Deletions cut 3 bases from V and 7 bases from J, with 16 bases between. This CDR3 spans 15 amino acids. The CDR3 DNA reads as TGTGCCAGCAGTGACTTAAACAGGGAGCAGCAGCCCCAGCATTTT. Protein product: CASSDLNREQQPQHF.

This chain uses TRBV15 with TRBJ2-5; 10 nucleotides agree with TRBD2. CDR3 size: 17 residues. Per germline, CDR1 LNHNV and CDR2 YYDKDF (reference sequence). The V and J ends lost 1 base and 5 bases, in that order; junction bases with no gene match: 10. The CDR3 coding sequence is TGTGCCACCAGCAGAGGTACTAGCGGGACCACTGGGGAGACCCAGTACTTC. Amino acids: CATSRGTSGTTGETQYF.

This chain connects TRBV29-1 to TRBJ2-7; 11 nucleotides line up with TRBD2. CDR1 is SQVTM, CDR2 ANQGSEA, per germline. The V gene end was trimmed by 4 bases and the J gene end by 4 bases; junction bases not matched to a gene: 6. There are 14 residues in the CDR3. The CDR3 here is CSVGLLAGDYEQYF. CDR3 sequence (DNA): TGCAGCGTTGGCCTACTAGCGGGAGATTACGAGCAGTACTTC.

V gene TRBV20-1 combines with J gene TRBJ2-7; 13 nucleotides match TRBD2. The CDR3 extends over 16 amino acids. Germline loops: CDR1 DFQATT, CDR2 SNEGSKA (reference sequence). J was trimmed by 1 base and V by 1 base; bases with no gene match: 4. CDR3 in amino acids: CSARGTSGRGSYEQYF. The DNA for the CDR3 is TGCAGTGCTAGAGGGACTAGCGGGAGAGGTTCCTACGAGCAGTACTTC.

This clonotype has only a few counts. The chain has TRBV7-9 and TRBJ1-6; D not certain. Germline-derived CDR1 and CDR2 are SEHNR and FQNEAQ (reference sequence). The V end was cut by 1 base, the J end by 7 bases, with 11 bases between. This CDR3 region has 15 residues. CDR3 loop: CASSLEAVGNSPLHF. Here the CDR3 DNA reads TGTGCCAGCAGCTTAGAAGCGGTGGGGAATTCACCCCTCCACTTT.

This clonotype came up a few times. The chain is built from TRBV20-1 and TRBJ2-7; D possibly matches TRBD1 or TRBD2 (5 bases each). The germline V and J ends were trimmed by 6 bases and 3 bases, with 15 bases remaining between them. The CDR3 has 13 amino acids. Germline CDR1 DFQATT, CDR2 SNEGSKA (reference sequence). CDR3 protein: CSATTRDRYEQYF. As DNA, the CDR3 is TGCAGTGCAACCACCCGGGACCGCTACGAGCAGTACTTC.

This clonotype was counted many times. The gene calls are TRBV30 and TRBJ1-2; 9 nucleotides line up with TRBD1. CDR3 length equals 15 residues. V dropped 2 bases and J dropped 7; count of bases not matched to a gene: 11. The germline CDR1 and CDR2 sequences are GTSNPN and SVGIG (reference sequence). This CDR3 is CAWSPPGQGGSGYTF. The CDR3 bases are TGTGCCTGGAGTCCCCCGGGACAGGGAGGGTCTGGCTACACCTTC.

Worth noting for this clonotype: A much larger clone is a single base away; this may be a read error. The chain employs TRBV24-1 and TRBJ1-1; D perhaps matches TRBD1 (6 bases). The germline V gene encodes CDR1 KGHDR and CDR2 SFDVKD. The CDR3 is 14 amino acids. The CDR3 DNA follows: TGTGCCACCAGTGATCGCAGGGGTTCGACTGGAGCTTTCTTT. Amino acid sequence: CATSDRRGSTGAFF.

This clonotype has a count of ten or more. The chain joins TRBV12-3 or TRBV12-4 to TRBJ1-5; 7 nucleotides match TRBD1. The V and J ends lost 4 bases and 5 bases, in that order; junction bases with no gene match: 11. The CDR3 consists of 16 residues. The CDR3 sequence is CASSWGLGTDYQPQHF. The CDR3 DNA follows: TGTGCCAGCAGTTGGGGGTTGGGGACAGACTATCAGCCCCAGCATTTT.

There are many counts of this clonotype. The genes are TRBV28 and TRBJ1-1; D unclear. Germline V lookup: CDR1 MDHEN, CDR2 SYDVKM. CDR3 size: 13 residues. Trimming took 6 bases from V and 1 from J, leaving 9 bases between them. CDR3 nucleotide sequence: TGTGCCAGCAGCCCCCGACAGAACACTGAAGCTTTCTTT. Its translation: CASSPRQNTEAFF.

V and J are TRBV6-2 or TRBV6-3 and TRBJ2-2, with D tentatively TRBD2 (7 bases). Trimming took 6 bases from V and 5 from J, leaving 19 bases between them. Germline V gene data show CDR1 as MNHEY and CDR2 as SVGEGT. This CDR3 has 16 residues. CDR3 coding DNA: TGTGCCAGCAGCCTCCGAGGGGGGGCGCGGACCGGGGAGCTGTTTTTT. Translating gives CASSLRGGARTGELFF.

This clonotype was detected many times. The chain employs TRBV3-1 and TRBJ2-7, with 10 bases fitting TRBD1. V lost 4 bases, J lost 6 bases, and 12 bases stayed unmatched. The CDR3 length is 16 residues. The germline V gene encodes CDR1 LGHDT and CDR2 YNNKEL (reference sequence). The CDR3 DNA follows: TGTGCCAGCAGCCCGCAAGGGACAGGGGCATCGGGCGAGCAGTACTTC. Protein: CASSPQGTGASGEQYF.

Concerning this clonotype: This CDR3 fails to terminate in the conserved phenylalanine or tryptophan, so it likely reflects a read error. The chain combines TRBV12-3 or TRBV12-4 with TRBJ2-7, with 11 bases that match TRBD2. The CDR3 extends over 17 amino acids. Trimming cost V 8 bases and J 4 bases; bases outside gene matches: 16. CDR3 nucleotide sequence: TGTGCCAGCTTAAAAGGGGGACTAGCGGCCTCTGGATACGAGCAGTACTCC. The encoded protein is CASLKGGLAASGYEQYS.

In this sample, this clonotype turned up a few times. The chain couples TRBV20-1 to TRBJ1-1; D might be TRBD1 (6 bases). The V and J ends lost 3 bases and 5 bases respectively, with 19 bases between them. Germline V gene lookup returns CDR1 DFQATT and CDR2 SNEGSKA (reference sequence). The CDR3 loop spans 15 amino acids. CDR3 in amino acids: CSARTRGQGWTEAFF. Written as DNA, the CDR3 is TGCAGTGCTAGGACCCGTGGGCAGGGGTGGACTGAAGCTTTCTTT.

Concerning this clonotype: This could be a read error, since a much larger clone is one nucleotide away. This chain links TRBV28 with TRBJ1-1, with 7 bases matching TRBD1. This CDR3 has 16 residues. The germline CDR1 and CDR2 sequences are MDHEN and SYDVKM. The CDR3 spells CASSFQTGIANIEAFF. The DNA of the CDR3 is TGTGCCAGCAGTTTTCAGACAGGGATTGCGAACATTGAAGCTTTCTTT.

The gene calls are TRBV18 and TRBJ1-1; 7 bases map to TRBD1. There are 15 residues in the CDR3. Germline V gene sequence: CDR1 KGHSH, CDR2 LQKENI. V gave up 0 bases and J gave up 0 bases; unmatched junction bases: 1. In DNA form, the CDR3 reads TGTGCCAGCTCACCACCGGGACAGTTGAACACTGAAGCTTTCTTT. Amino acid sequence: CASSPPGQLNTEAFF.

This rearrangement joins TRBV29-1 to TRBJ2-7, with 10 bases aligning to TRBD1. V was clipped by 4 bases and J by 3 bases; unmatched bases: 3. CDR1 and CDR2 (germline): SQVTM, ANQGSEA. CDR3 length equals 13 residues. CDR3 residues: CSVVRDRGYEQYF. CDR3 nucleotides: TGCAGCGTTGTAAGGGACAGGGGCTACGAGCAGTACTTC.

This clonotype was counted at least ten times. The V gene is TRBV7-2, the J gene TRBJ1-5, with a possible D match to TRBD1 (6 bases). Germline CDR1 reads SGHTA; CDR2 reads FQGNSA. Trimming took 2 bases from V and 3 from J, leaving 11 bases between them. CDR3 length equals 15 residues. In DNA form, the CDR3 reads TGTGCCAGCAGCTTATACGGACAGTACAATCAGCCCCAGCATTTT. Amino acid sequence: CASSLYGQYNQPQHF.